What follows describes a single TCR beta chain. This clonotype was seen at least ten times. The antigen it recognizes is unknown. No much larger clone exists at a distance of one base, and base qualities are not known. The record originates from a study of T cells in Graves' hyperthyroidism and ophthalmopathy (dated by TCRdb to between 2018 and 2020). In terms of the full investigation: Peripheral blood samples were taken at initial diagnosis, before any treatment was given. To identify TCR V-J signatures that set the groups apart, the researchers used a discovery cohort of 100 patients, made up of roughly 45 with Graves' ophthalmopathy and about 60 with stable Graves' hyperthyroidism. An independent validation cohort of about 20 hyperthyroidism patients and about 15 patients who later progressed to ophthalmopathy tested prospective prediction of ophthalmopathy. The 95 to 100 discovery patients were randomly divided into training and test sets at a 7:3 ratio. The study also compared thyroid tissue and blood T-cell repertoires from roughly 6 Graves' hyperthyroidism patients. Once sampling was done, hyperthyroidism patients were given methimazole at a starting dose of 30 mg daily, whereas ophthalmopathy patients were given high-dose intravenous methylprednisolone. The paper reports TCR Vbeta CDR3 sequencing of more than 120 peripheral blood samples: approximately 43 ophthalmopathy, fewer than 85 hyperthyroidism and 17 progressor patients. Overall study outcomes, separate from this receptor: Sample size was not statistically predetermined, and investigators were not blinded to group allocation. Blood samples also contained most of the expanded thyroid clonotypes (frequency above 0.001), which suggests that blood repertoires may reflect thyroid immune responses. Ophthalmopathy was separated from stable hyperthyroidism by a 13 V-J signature model, with approximately 86% sensitivity and roughly 81% specificity obtained in cross-validation and 80%/75% obtained in testing. During validation, the model predicted progression to ophthalmopathy a median of roughly six months ahead of onset, with around 70% sensitivity and around 73% specificity.

Amplification of TCR beta CDR3 regions was carried out from RNA transcripts. A first-round RT-PCR of the TCR CDR3 used the HTBI primer set with the Qiagen OneStep RT-PCR kit. Libraries were constructed in a second round of multiplex PCR, after which size selection and purification were performed. The libraries were sequenced on an Illumina HiSeq2000 using paired-end 100 bp reads. Per the original workflow: SOAPnuke was used to process the raw data, throwing out any read that contained adapters or uncalled bases, had a mean Phred below 15, or lacked an exact constant-primer or identifier match. COPE v1.2.5 was used to merge the high-quality paired reads, and each unique nucleotide sequence was defined as a clonotype. MiTCR v1.1 was used to align the clonotypes against IMGT TRBV, TRBD and TRBJ reference segments. The analysis included only V-J combinations with a frequency above 0.0001, which together covered roughly 99% of the repertoires. A TCS score was defined as the ratio between F50 (clonal expansion) and ExV (chaos), using BLOSUM62-based TCRdist between CDR3 peptides within each V-J. Welch's t-statistics and random forest reduced 500 to 550 V-J features to roughly 13, which were used in a naive Bayes classifier (R e1071). TCRdb cleaned the public reads at Q25 with fastp, built clones with MiXCR and kept in-frame beta chains. Records with the same CDR3 protein are collapsed into one entry carrying the most frequent genes and DNA. The V and J calls reflect TCRdb's pipeline rather than the authors' work. The sample table records 400,000 to 450,000 distinct CDR3 sequences; roughly 14% of these occur just once. The ten biggest clones cover about 13% of the sample.

Ophthalmopathy patients had moderately to severely active disease, Clinical Activity Score of at least 3, NOSPECS grade of at least 4, and duration under 3 months. The study excluded patients with uncontrolled infections, other autoimmune diseases, pregnancy or lactation. Clinical symptoms, serum thyroxine and TRAb, thyroid ultrasound, and orbital computed tomography formed the basis for the diagnoses. PBMCs were isolated from 7.5 to 10 ml of fresh peripheral blood by Ficoll-Paque density gradient centrifugation. Total RNA was extracted with Trizol reagent, and quality was checked on an Agilent 2100 Bioanalyzer. The CDR3 holds 15 amino acids from the cysteine to the phenylalanine. The only DNA kept is the CDR3, 45 bases in frame from the first base. CDR1 SNHLY and CDR2 FYNNEI are derived from the germline V gene. The germline V end is reduced by 4 bases and the J end by 6 bases; junction bases left unmatched: 6.

Sequencing used blood. The receptor chain draws on TRBV2 and TRBJ1-6; 7 junctional bases match TRBD1. The receptor was derived from a man between 18 and 35 years old with Graves' ophthalmopathy. The encoded CDR3 is CASSADRPSNSPLHF. The nucleotide sequence reads TGTGCCAGCAGTGCGGACAGGCCCTCTAATTCACCCCTCCACTTT. The entire variable domain, with the stretches around the CDR3 drawn from the reference TRBV2 and TRBJ1-6 proteins, is EPEVTQTPSHQVTQMGQEVILRCVPISNHLYFYWYRQILGQKVEFLVSFYNNEISEKSEIFDDQFSVERPDGSNFTLKIRSTKLEDSAMYFCASSADRPSNSPLHFGNGTRLTVT.